This T cell receptor (beta chain) was identified during a study of T cell therapy after organ transplantation. In the study overall: Expansion used a peptide pool of 30 HLA class I and II CMV epitopes.

Regarding this clone: The antigen is not known.

Libraries were prepared by immunoSEQ multiplex PCR; TCRdb keeps only in-frame clonotypes and omits some of them. The repertoire holds 50,000 or so clones, with 94% as singletons. Germline V gene data show CDR1 as SGHTA and CDR2 as FQGNSA. Between the trimmed V and J ends, which lost 5 bases and 9 bases, there was a span of 20 bases. The CDR3 covers 15 residues. Specimen: CD8+ T cells from blood, collected before autologous CMV-specific T cell therapy. The rearrangement joins TRBV7-2 to TRBJ2-1; possibly TRBD1 for D (6 bases). This clonotype originated in a human patient who had received a solid organ transplant and had CMV disease. This CDR3 reads CASSPRGKKGGEQFF. The CDR3 nucleotides read TGTGCCAGCAGCCCCCGGGGCAAAAAAGGGGGTGAGCAGTTCTTC.